This TCR beta chain was identified during a study of blood T cell repertoires in COVID-19. The overall study: From the United States, Italy and Spain came samples of acute and convalescent COVID-19. T cells, B-cell-depleted T cells, or PBMCs provided the cDNA or gDNA that served as material.

The CDR3 length is 17 residues. Trimming pared 0 bases from V and 4 bases from J, leaving 18 bases between. Germline V lookup: CDR1 LNHNV, CDR2 YYDKDF (reference sequence). In the authors' methods: For nucleated cells, counts were estimated from reference gene primer amplification. Libraries were prepared by immunoSEQ multiplex PCR; TCRdb keeps only in-frame clonotypes and omits some of them. Clonal size and the V and J genes are those of that table, whereas D and trimming came from the DNA. The sample lists roughly 250,000 clones; roughly 81% were seen once. The TCR comes from a middle-aged man with acute or convalescent COVID-19. J is TRBJ1-1 and V is TRBV15; maybe TRBD1 (6 bases). The sample comprised peripheral blood. The CDR3 spells CATSRDRGTRLGTEAFF. The DNA of the CDR3 is TGTGCCACCAGCAGAGACAGGGGTACCAGGCTGGGCACTGAAGCTTTCTTT.